A selection of T cell receptor beta chains follows, all from one sample in a study of T-cell reconstitution after alpha-beta-depleted transplantation in children. TCRdb reanalysed the PCR reads using MiXCR and keeps one entry per CDR3 protein. The repertoire holds around 200,000 distinct CDR3 sequences, with roughly 6.8% as singletons. Source: PBMCs from the stem cell graft donor, taken from the stem cell graft. The receptors were gathered from a human donor who donated a stem cell graft to a child with Wiskott-Aldrich syndrome. Both conserved end residues are part of each CDR3. A D gene is named only where the DNA matches it firmly. The size entry is marked missing in some rows and otherwise reads once, few, many or a size class.

CDR3 DNA: TGTGCCAGCAGCCCCACTTCGACACTGGTGTATACGCAGTATTTT
CDR3 protein: CASSPTSTLVYTQYF
J gene: TRBJ2-3
clone size: many
D gene: NA
V gene: TRBV14

CDR3 DNA: TGTGCCAGCAGCCACACAGGGGTTGATCAGCCCCAGCATTTT
CDR3 protein: CASSHTGVDQPQHF
J gene: TRBJ1-5
clone size: many
D gene: TRBD1
V gene: TRBV7-9

CDR3 DNA: TGTGCCAGTAATCAGGGACCCGGGGAGCTGTTTTTT
CDR3 protein: CASNQGPGELFF
J gene: TRBJ2-2
clone size: NA
D gene: NA
V gene: TRBV19

CDR3 DNA: TGTGCCAGCAGCTTAGCTGGCGTGGGCGCAGGCCCTAGTCAAGCTTTCTTT
CDR3 protein: CASSLAGVGAGPSQAFF
J gene: TRBJ1-1
clone size: many
D gene: NA
V gene: TRBV7-2

CDR3 DNA: TGTGCCAGCAGTGAGTCGCTAGCGGGGGAAGATACGCAGTATTTT
CDR3 protein: CASSESLAGEDTQYF
J gene: TRBJ2-3
clone size: many
D gene: TRBD2
V gene: TRBV6-1

CDR3 DNA: TGCAGTGGAACTCGGGGATTCGCGACGAACGAGCAGTACTTC
CDR3 protein: CSGTRGFATNEQYF
J gene: TRBJ2-7
clone size: many
D gene: NA
V gene: TRBV20-1

CDR3 DNA: TGTGCCAGCAGTTTTTTGATTGGATCTGAAGCTTTCTTT
CDR3 protein: CASSFLIGSEAFF
J gene: TRBJ1-1
clone size: many
D gene: NA
V gene: TRBV12-3/TRBV12-4

CDR3 DNA: TGCGCCAGCAGCAGAACCGGGACAGGGGAAAATCAGCCCCAGCATTTT
CDR3 protein: CASSRTGTGENQPQHF
J gene: TRBJ1-5
clone size: many
D gene: TRBD1
V gene: TRBV5-1

CDR3 DNA: TGTGCCAGCAGCCTCCAAATCGACCGGGCGCAGTATTTT
CDR3 protein: CASSLQIDRAQYF
J gene: TRBJ2-3
clone size: few
D gene: NA
V gene: TRBV11-2

CDR3 DNA: TGTGCCAGCAGTGGAAGGGGAGAAGAGACCCAGTACTTC
CDR3 protein: CASSGRGEETQYF
J gene: TRBJ2-5
clone size: many
D gene: NA
V gene: TRBV6-1

CDR3 DNA: TGCGCCAGCAGCCAAGTACAGCGGGACAGAGATACGCAGTATTTT
CDR3 protein: CASSQVQRDRDTQYF
J gene: TRBJ2-3
clone size: many
D gene: NA
V gene: TRBV4-3

CDR3 DNA: TGCGCCAGCAGCCAAGAGCAAGGGGCGCTCGATCTAGCCAAAAACATTCAGTACTTC
CDR3 protein: CASSQEQGALDLAKNIQYF
J gene: TRBJ2-4
clone size: many
D gene: NA
V gene: TRBV4-1

CDR3 DNA: TGTGCCAGCACCGTGAACAGGGTTTATGAGCAGTTCTTC
CDR3 protein: CASTVNRVYEQFF
J gene: TRBJ2-1
clone size: NA
D gene: NA
V gene: TRBV28

CDR3 DNA: TGCAGCGTCATACAGGGCTCTGGGGCCAACGTCCTGACTTTC
CDR3 protein: CSVIQGSGANVLTF
J gene: TRBJ2-6
clone size: many
D gene: NA
V gene: TRBV29-1

CDR3 DNA: TGTGCCAGCGAATCAAGTCGAGCCAAAAACATTCAGTACTTC
CDR3 protein: CASESSRAKNIQYF
J gene: TRBJ2-4
clone size: many
D gene: NA
V gene: TRBV7-2

CDR3 DNA: TGCAGCGGCCTTGGGGACTCTGGCTACACCTTC
CDR3 protein: CSGLGDSGYTF
J gene: TRBJ1-2
clone size: many
D gene: NA
V gene: TRBV29-1

CDR3 DNA: TGTGCCAGCAGCTCGGGGCTCCTGCGCGAGACCCAGTACTTC
CDR3 protein: CASSSGLLRETQYF
J gene: TRBJ2-5
clone size: NA
D gene: NA
V gene: TRBV5-5

CDR3 DNA: TGTGCCAGCAGTCCCCCCGAAGGGTGGGAGACCCAGTACTTC
CDR3 protein: CASSPPEGWETQYF
J gene: TRBJ2-5
clone size: many
D gene: NA
V gene: TRBV12-3/TRBV12-4

CDR3 DNA: TGTGCCACCAGTGACTGGGACAGGGGCTATGGCTACACCTTC
CDR3 protein: CATSDWDRGYGYTF
J gene: TRBJ1-2
clone size: many
D gene: TRBD1
V gene: TRBV24-1

CDR3 DNA: TGTGCCAGCAGCTTAGCTCCCCCGCTTGACGCCTACGAGCAGTACTTC
CDR3 protein: CASSLAPPLDAYEQYF
J gene: TRBJ2-7
clone size: NA
D gene: NA
V gene: TRBV11-3

CDR3 DNA: TGCAGTGCCCCCGACAGGGAAAATCAGCCCCAGCATTTT
CDR3 protein: CSAPDRENQPQHF
J gene: TRBJ1-5
clone size: many
D gene: TRBD1
V gene: TRBV20-1

CDR3 DNA: TGTGCCACCAGTGATCCGGCTACGGAGCAGTTCTTC
CDR3 protein: CATSDPATEQFF
J gene: TRBJ2-1
clone size: many
D gene: NA
V gene: TRBV24-1

CDR3 DNA: TGCGCCAGCAGCTTGGCGGGTGGGGACAGGAGCACAGATACGCAGTATTTT
CDR3 protein: CASSLAGGDRSTDTQYF
J gene: TRBJ2-3
clone size: many
D gene: TRBD1
V gene: TRBV5-1

CDR3 DNA: TGTGCCAGCAGTGAAAATCCCCAGGGGCGAAGGGGGCAGTACTTC
CDR3 protein: CASSENPQGRRGQYF
J gene: TRBJ2-7
clone size: many
D gene: NA
V gene: TRBV2

CDR3 DNA: TGCGCCAGCAGCTGGACTAGCGGGAGCTCCTACGAGCAGTACTTC
CDR3 protein: CASSWTSGSSYEQYF
J gene: TRBJ2-7
clone size: many
D gene: TRBD2
V gene: TRBV5-1

CDR3 DNA: TGTGCCAGCAGCTTCTACAGGGGTCGCAAGGACAATGAGCAGTTCTTC
CDR3 protein: CASSFYRGRKDNEQFF
J gene: TRBJ2-1
clone size: many
D gene: TRBD1
V gene: TRBV11-2

CDR3 DNA: TGTGCCAGCAGTTACGGAGGGGGAATGAACACTGAAGCTTTCTTT
CDR3 protein: CASSYGGGMNTEAFF
J gene: TRBJ1-1
clone size: many
D gene: NA
V gene: TRBV6-2/TRBV6-3

CDR3 DNA: TGTGCCAGCAGTCCCCTGATAGCGGGCGGTTCCTACGAGCAGTACTTC
CDR3 protein: CASSPLIAGGSYEQYF
J gene: TRBJ2-7
clone size: many
D gene: TRBD2
V gene: TRBV6-1

CDR3 DNA: TGTGCCAGCCTAATGTTCCTTGGCACAGATACGCAGTATTTT
CDR3 protein: CASLMFLGTDTQYF
J gene: TRBJ2-3
clone size: many
D gene: NA
V gene: TRBV2

CDR3 DNA: TGCAGCGTTGGTTCCCGGGGAGGAGAGACCCAGTACTTC
CDR3 protein: CSVGSRGGETQYF
J gene: TRBJ2-5
clone size: few
D gene: NA
V gene: TRBV29-1

CDR3 DNA: TGCAGTGCTAGAAGGGGGACAAGCCTGTATAGCAATCAGCCCCAGCATTTT
CDR3 protein: CSARRGTSLYSNQPQHF
J gene: TRBJ1-5
clone size: many
D gene: NA
V gene: TRBV20-1

CDR3 DNA: TGTGCCAGCAGTTTATGGGGCAGAAGCTCCTACAATGAGCAGTTCTTC
CDR3 protein: CASSLWGRSSYNEQFF
J gene: TRBJ2-1
clone size: many
D gene: NA
V gene: TRBV12-3/TRBV12-4

CDR3 DNA: TGTGCCAGCTCACCGGGGACAGACTCTGGAAACACCATATATTTT
CDR3 protein: CASSPGTDSGNTIYF
J gene: TRBJ1-3
clone size: NA
D gene: TRBD1
V gene: TRBV18

CDR3 DNA: TGCAGTGCTAGTCGGGGGGGCAGTAGCAATCAGCCCCAGCATTTT
CDR3 protein: CSASRGGSSNQPQHF
J gene: TRBJ1-5
clone size: many
D gene: NA
V gene: TRBV20-1

CDR3 DNA: TGCGCCAGCAGCTTGGTTGCAGGACCGAACACTGAAGCTTTCTTT
CDR3 protein: CASSLVAGPNTEAFF
J gene: TRBJ1-1
clone size: many
D gene: NA
V gene: TRBV5-1

CDR3 DNA: TGTGCCACCAGTGATTCTCGGGGCGCGGGGACTGAAGCTTTCTTT
CDR3 protein: CATSDSRGAGTEAFF
J gene: TRBJ1-1
clone size: many
D gene: NA
V gene: TRBV24-1

CDR3 DNA: TGCAGCGTTCGAAGGACAGATAGAGAGCAGTACTTC
CDR3 protein: CSVRRTDREQYF
J gene: TRBJ2-7
clone size: many
D gene: NA
V gene: TRBV29-1

CDR3 DNA: TGCAGTGCTAGAGATTACCAGGACCAAGAGACCCAGTACTTC
CDR3 protein: CSARDYQDQETQYF
J gene: TRBJ2-5
clone size: many
D gene: NA
V gene: TRBV20-1

CDR3 DNA: TGTGCCAGCAGCTTAGTTCCCAGAGGGGGACAAGAGACCCAGTACTTC
CDR3 protein: CASSLVPRGGQETQYF
J gene: TRBJ2-5
clone size: many
D gene: NA
V gene: TRBV11-2

CDR3 DNA: TGCGCCACCAAACCAGGGGTCATTTATAATTCACCCCTCCACTTT
CDR3 protein: CATKPGVIYNSPLHF
J gene: TRBJ1-6
clone size: many
D gene: NA
V gene: TRBV5-1

CDR3 DNA: TGCAGTGCTAGAGATCTAGGGAGGGGGCAGTTCTTC
CDR3 protein: CSARDLGRGQFF
J gene: TRBJ2-1
clone size: many
D gene: TRBD2
V gene: TRBV20-1

CDR3 DNA: TGTGCCAGCAGTTTAGGCAGTCGAAATACGCAGTATTTT
CDR3 protein: CASSLGSRNTQYF
J gene: TRBJ2-3
clone size: many
D gene: NA
V gene: TRBV12-3/TRBV12-4